Listed here are 27 T cell receptor beta chains from one sample, sequenced in a study of T cell responses to AZD1222 COVID-19 vaccine. Libraries were prepared by immunoSEQ multiplex PCR; TCRdb keeps only in-frame clonotypes and omits some of them. The sample includes about 66,000 clones, over 80% of them seen just once. Sequencing used peripheral blood, obtained 28 days after the second dose of the MenACWY control vaccine. The source is an adult who received the MenACWY meningococcal vaccine as a control.

The rearrangement joins TRBV11-2 to TRBJ2-1, with D tentatively TRBD2 (5 bases). Per the germline V gene, CDR1 is SGHAT and CDR2 is FQNNGV. The CDR3 consists of 13 residues. V gave up 5 bases and J gave up 4 bases, with 9 bases separating them. CDR3 residues: CASSQLEYNEQFF. DNA of the CDR3: TGTGCCAGCAGCCAACTAGAGTACAATGAGCAGTTCTTC.

The chain employs TRBV6-2 or TRBV6-3 and TRBJ2-1; 9 nucleotides agree with TRBD2. V lost 4 bases, J lost 7 bases, and 5 bases stayed unmatched. Germline-derived CDR1 and CDR2 are MNHEY and SVGEGT. The CDR3 contains 14 residues. For the CDR3, the DNA is TGTGCCAGCAGTTTAGCGGGAGAGCGTAATGAGCAGTTCTTC. This sequence encodes CASSLAGERNEQFF.

The J gene is TRBJ1-3, the V gene TRBV28; D remains ambiguous. The CDR3 totals 16 residues. Trimming cost V 5 bases and J 0 bases, with 14 bases left between them. Germline CDR1 MDHEN, CDR2 SYDVKM. The CDR3 DNA sequence: TGTGCCAGCAGTCACCGCCGGAGAGGCTCTGGAAACACCATATATTTT. It specifies CASSHRRRGSGNTIYF.

This chain links TRBV6-5 with TRBJ2-7; 8 nucleotides align to TRBD2. In germline, CDR1 is MNHEY, CDR2 SVGAGI. This CDR3 has 14 amino acids. The junction had 9 bases not matched to a gene; V was cut back by 6 bases and J by 5 bases. The CDR3 DNA reads TGTGCCAGCAGGGCCGGGACTAGTTTCCACGAGCAGTACTTC. Its protein product is CASRAGTSFHEQYF.

V is TRBV5-6 and J is TRBJ2-5; the match to TRBD2 covers 9 bases. J gave up 3 bases and V 7 bases, and 7 bases lay outside the gene matches. The CDR3 spans 14 residues. Germline V gene lookup returns CDR1 SGHDT and CDR2 YYEEEE. The CDR3 sequence is CASGLGGGEETQYF. The DNA for the CDR3 is TGTGCCAGCGGCCTTGGCGGGGGGGAAGAGACCCAGTACTTC.

The chain links TRBV18 to TRBJ1-2; D is unclear. The V end lost 3 bases, the J end lost 5 bases, and 13 bases lay between the germline ends. Germline V lookup: CDR1 KGHSH, CDR2 LQKENI. This CDR3 has 14 amino acids. The CDR3 DNA reads as TGTGCCAGCTCACCGGCAGGCGGGGATTATGGCTACACCTTC. The encoded protein is CASSPAGGDYGYTF.

The chain employs TRBV9 and TRBJ1-5, with D possibly being TRBD1 (5 bases). Trimming shortened V by 4 bases and J by 6 bases, and 23 bases separated the two germline ends. The germline CDR1 and CDR2 sequences are SGDLS and YYNGEE. CDR3 length equals 17 residues. This CDR3 is CASSPSQAGGSGQPQHF. CDR3 in DNA: TGTGCCAGCAGCCCCAGCCAAGCGGGGGGATCGGGTCAGCCCCAGCATTTT. Based on the CDR3 plus reference TRBV9 and TRBJ1-5, the full variable domain is DSGVTQTPKHLITATGQRVTLRCSPRSGDLSVYWYQQSLDQGLQFLIQYYNGEERAKGNILERFSAQQFPDLHSELNLSSLELGDSALYFCASSPSQAGGSGQPQHFGDGTRLSIL.

This chain connects TRBV13 to TRBJ1-1; D gene uncertain. The CDR3 runs 14 residues. V was trimmed by 4 bases and J by 4 bases, leaving 13 bases between them. CDR1 and CDR2 from the germline V gene are PRHDT and FYEKMQ (reference sequence). CDR3 in DNA: TGTGCCAGCAGCTCGGCGGCGTTTTCCACTGAAGCTTTCTTT. It encodes CASSSAAFSTEAFF.

J is TRBJ2-3 and V is TRBV3-1 (or the pseudogene TRBV3-2); D may match TRBD1 or TRBD2 (6 bases each). The CDR3 totals 15 residues. Germline CDR1 reads LGHDT; CDR2 reads YNNKEL (reference sequence). Trimming removed 4 bases at V and 1 base at J, with 12 bases between. CDR3 amino acids: CASSPRRGGTDTQYF. DNA of the CDR3: TGTGCCAGCAGCCCGCGGAGGGGGGGCACAGATACGCAGTATTTT.

V gene TRBV11-2 combines with J gene TRBJ2-1, with D unclear. Trimming shortened V by 6 bases and J by 5 bases, and 11 bases separated the two germline ends. The length of the CDR3 is 13 residues. The V gene's germline CDR1 is SGHAT and CDR2 FQNNGV. CDR3 in amino acids: CASRLRLNNEQFF. The CDR3 nucleotides are TGTGCCAGCAGACTCAGACTGAACAATGAGCAGTTCTTC.

The chain carries TRBV5-1 and TRBJ1-6; no firm D call. In germline, CDR1 is SGHRS, CDR2 YFSETQ. CDR3 size: 16 residues. The V gene lost 2 bases and the J gene lost 7 bases, with 16 bases spanning the gap. The CDR3 nucleotides read TGCGCCAGCAGCTTCAGTTCCTTACAGATGAATTCACCCCTCCACTTT. Translating it yields CASSFSSLQMNSPLHF.

The chain is built from TRBV4-1 and TRBJ2-7; TRBD2 matches at 10 bases. The CDR3 covers 19 residues. Germline V lookup: CDR1 MGHRA, CDR2 YSYEKL. The junction had 15 bases not matched to a gene; V was cut back by 1 base and J by 3 bases. CDR3 in DNA: TGCGCCAGCAGCCAAGTGGTCGGGGGGTCTAGCGGGAGCCTCTACGAGCAGTACTTC. This gives the protein CASSQVVGGSSGSLYEQYF.

This sequence joins TRBV4-1 and TRBJ1-6; 9 bases align to TRBD1. This CDR3 spans 15 amino acids. The germline gives CDR1 MGHRA, CDR2 YSYEKL. The chain's CDR3 is CPRSRLGQGNSPLHF. CDR3 nucleotide sequence: TGCCCCCGCAGCCGCCTGGGACAGGGAAATTCACCCCTCCACTTT.

The rearrangement links TRBV6-6 to TRBJ1-2; 8 nucleotides match TRBD1. Looked up from germline, CDR1 is MNHNY and CDR2 is SVGAGI (reference sequence). V was pared by 4 bases and J by 4 bases, with 2 bases of the junction left unmatched. This CDR3 spans 13 amino acids. In DNA, the CDR3 is TGTGCCAGCAGTTTCGACAGGGGCTATGGCTACACCTTC. Translation gives CASSFDRGYGYTF.

CDR3 DNA sequence: TGTGCCATCCTCCCTAATGAAAAACTGTTTTTT. It codes for CAILPNEKLFF. The chain carries TRBV7-9 and TRBJ1-4; unclear D gene. The CDR3 covers 11 residues. Trimming took off 10 bases at V and 3 bases at J, with 6 bases between the two ends. Germline lookup yields CDR1 SEHNR and CDR2 FQNEAQ (reference sequence).

The V call is TRBV19, the J call TRBJ1-2, with D perhaps matching TRBD1 (5 bases). V was shortened by 2 bases and J by 0 bases, with 13 bases between the two germline ends. Per germline, CDR1 LNHDA and CDR2 SQIVND (reference sequence). The CDR3 extends over 16 amino acids. The CDR3 DNA reads as TGTGCCAGTAGTATAATTCAGGGTCGGTCTAACTATGGCTACACCTTC. It translates to CASSIIQGRSNYGYTF.

The rearrangement joins TRBV6-5 to TRBJ2-3; 9 bases map to TRBD2. This CDR3 contains 14 residues. Germline V gene lookup returns CDR1 MNHEY and CDR2 SVGAGI. Losses at the gene ends were 6 bases for V and 8 bases for J; bases not matched to a gene: 9. The CDR3 spells CASRSLAGEGTQYF. The DNA for the CDR3 is TGTGCCAGCAGGAGCTTAGCGGGAGAGGGTACGCAGTATTTT.

V is TRBV5-8 and J is TRBJ1-2, with no clear D. The germline V gene has CDR1 SGHTS and CDR2 YDEGEE. Trimming cost V 2 bases and J 5 bases, with 10 bases left between them. The CDR3 runs to 13 residues. Here the CDR3 DNA reads TGTGCCAGCAGCTTTGCGAGGAGATATGGCTACACCTTC. Translated: CASSFARRYGYTF. Complete variable domain (other parts from reference TRBV5-8 and TRBJ1-2): EAGVTQSPTHLIKTRGQQATLRCSPISGHTSVYWYQQALGLGLQFLLWYDEGEERNRGNFPPRFSGRQFPNYSSELNVNALELEDSALYLCASSFARRYGYTFGSGTRLTVV.

This chain connects TRBV5-6 to TRBJ1-5; 7 bases align to TRBD1. The CDR3 loop spans 16 amino acids. Germline V lookup: CDR1 SGHDT, CDR2 YYEEEE. V was pared by 5 bases and J by 0 bases, with 8 bases of the junction left unmatched. The CDR3 DNA is TGTGCCAGCAGTTTTTTAGGGGGCGATAGCAATCAGCCCCAGCATTTT. Protein product: CASSFLGGDSNQPQHF.

The chain employs TRBV6-2 or TRBV6-3 and TRBJ2-7, with 10 bases aligning to TRBD2. Per the germline V gene, CDR1 is MNHEY and CDR2 is SVGEGT. The CDR3 runs 17 residues. J was trimmed by 4 bases and V by 5 bases; bases with no gene match: 14. CDR3 in amino acids: CASSRMGTGLAVYEQYF. The CDR3 region has the DNA TGTGCCAGCAGTAGGATGGGTACTGGACTAGCGGTATACGAGCAGTACTTC.

The chain joins TRBV14 to TRBJ2-1; 11 positions agree with TRBD2. The V gene's germline CDR1 is SGHDN and CDR2 FVKESK. V lost 6 bases, J lost 9 bases, and 7 bases stayed unmatched. This CDR3 is 14 amino acids long. As DNA, the CDR3 is TGTGCCAGCAGACTCACTAGCGGGAGAGGTGAGCAGTTCTTC. Protein sequence: CASRLTSGRGEQFF.

The chain links TRBV6-1 to TRBJ1-4; tentatively, D is TRBD1 (6 bases). This CDR3 is built from 14 residues. Trimming shortened V by 1 base and J by 8 bases, and 11 bases separated the two germline ends. Germline CDR1 and CDR2: MNHNS and SASEGT. Here the CDR3 reads CASSEDRVREKLFF. In DNA, the CDR3 is TGTGCCAGCAGTGAAGACAGGGTCAGGGAAAAACTGTTTTTT.

The chain uses TRBV30 and TRBJ2-1, with 8 bases matching TRBD1. Germline values: CDR1 GTSNPN, CDR2 SVGIG (reference sequence). Unmatched junction bases numbered 3, after V lost 4 bases and J lost 7 bases. The length of the CDR3 is 12 residues. The CDR3 sequence is CAWKQGGNEQFF. The DNA for the CDR3 is TGTGCCTGGAAACAGGGGGGAAATGAGCAGTTCTTC.

The CDR3, as DNA: TGTGCCAGCAGTGATGGATTTCGGCAGTTCTTC. The encoded protein is CASSDGFRQFF. The J gene is TRBJ2-1, the V gene TRBV6-2 or TRBV6-3; D gene unclear. V dropped 5 bases and J dropped 12 bases, with 11 bases sitting between them. Per the germline V gene, CDR1 is MNHEY and CDR2 is SVGEGT. CDR3 size: 11 residues.

The chain uses TRBV7-9 and TRBJ2-1; 9 bases match TRBD2. CDR1 and CDR2 from the germline V gene are SEHNR and FQNEAQ (reference sequence). The CDR3 covers 15 residues. J was trimmed by 12 bases and V by 1 base; bases with no gene match: 10. The CDR3 coding sequence is TGTGCCAGCAGCTTAGTCCCTAGCGGGACCCACGGGCAGTTCTTC. Protein: CASSLVPSGTHGQFF.

The V and J genes are TRBV5-1 and TRBJ1-3; D is unresolved. In germline, CDR1 is SGHRS, CDR2 YFSETQ. Deletions cut 4 bases from V and 1 base from J, with 12 bases between. The CDR3 is 15 amino acids. DNA for the CDR3: TGCGCCAGCAGCCCTCAAAGTGCGTCTGGAAACACCATATATTTT. It is translated as CASSPQSASGNTIYF.

The chain carries TRBV19 and TRBJ2-7, with 12 positions matching TRBD2. The V segment lost 6 bases and the J segment 2 bases; nucleotides outside the gene matches: 8. In germline, CDR1 is LNHDA, CDR2 SQIVND (reference sequence). The CDR3 sequence is 16 residues long. The CDR3 DNA is TGTGCCAGTAGAGACAGTGGACTAGCGGGAACCTACGAGCAGTACTTC. Its translation is CASRDSGLAGTYEQYF.